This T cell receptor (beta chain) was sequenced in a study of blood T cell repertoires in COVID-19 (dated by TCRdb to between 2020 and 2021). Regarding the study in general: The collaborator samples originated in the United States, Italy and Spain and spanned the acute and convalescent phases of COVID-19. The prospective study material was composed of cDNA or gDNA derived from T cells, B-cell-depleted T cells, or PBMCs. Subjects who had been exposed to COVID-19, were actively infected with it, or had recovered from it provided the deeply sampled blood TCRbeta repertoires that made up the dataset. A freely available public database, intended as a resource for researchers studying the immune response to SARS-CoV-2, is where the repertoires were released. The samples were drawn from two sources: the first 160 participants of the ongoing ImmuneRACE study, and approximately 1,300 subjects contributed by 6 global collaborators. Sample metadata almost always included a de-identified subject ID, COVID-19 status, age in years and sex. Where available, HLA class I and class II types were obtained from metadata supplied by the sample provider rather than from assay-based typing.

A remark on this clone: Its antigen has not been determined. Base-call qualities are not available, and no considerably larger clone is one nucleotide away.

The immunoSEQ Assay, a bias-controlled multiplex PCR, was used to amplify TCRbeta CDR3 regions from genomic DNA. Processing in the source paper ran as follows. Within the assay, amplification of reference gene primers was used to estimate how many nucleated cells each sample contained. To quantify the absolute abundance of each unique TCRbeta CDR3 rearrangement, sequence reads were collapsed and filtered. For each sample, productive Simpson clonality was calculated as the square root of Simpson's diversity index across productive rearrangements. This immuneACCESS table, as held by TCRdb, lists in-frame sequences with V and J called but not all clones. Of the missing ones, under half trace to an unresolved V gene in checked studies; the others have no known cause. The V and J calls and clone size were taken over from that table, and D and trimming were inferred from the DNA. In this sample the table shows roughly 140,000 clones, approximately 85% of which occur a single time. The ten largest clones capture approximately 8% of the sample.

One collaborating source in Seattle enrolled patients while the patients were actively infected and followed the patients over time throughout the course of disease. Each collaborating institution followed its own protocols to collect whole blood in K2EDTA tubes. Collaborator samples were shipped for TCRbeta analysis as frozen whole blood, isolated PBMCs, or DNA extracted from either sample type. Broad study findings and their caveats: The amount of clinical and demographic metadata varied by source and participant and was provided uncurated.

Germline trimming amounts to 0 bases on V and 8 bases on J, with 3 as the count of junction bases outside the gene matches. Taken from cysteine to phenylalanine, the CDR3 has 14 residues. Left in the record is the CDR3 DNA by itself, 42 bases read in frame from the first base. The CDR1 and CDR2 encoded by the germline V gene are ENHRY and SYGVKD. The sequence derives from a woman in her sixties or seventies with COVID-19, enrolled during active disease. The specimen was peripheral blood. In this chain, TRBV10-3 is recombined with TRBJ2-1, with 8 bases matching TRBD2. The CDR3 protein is CAISESQAGDEQFF. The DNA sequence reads TGTGCCATCAGTGAGTCACAAGCGGGGGATGAGCAGTTCTTC.